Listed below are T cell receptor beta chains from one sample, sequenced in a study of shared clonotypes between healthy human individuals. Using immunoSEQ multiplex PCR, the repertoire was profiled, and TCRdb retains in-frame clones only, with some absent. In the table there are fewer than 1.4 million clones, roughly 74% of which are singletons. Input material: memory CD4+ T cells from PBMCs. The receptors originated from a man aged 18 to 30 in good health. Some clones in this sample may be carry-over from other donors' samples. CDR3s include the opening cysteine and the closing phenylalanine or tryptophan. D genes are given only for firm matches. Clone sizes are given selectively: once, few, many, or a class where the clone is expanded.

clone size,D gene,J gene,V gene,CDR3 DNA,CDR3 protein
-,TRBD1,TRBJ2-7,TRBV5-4,TGTGCCAGCAGCTTGGACAGGGGTAGAGGAGAGCAGTACTTC,CASSLDRGRGEQYF
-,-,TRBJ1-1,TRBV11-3,TGTGCCAGCAGCTCCTCCTGGGGGAACACTGAAGCTTTCTTT,CASSSSWGNTEAFF
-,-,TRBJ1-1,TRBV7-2,TGTGCCAGCAGCTTAGATGTCCGGGCGAACACTGAAGCTTTCTTT,CASSLDVRANTEAFF
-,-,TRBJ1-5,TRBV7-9,TGTGCCAGCAGCTTAACGGGGGCGGGGCATCAGCCCCAGCATTTT,CASSLTGAGHQPQHF
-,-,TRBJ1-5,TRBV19,TGTGCCAGTAGTATAACAGCCAGCAATCAGCCCCAGCATTTT,CASSITASNQPQHF
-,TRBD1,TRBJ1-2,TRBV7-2,TGTGCCAGCAGCTCATCTCCAGGGACAGGGTTTGGCTACACCTTC,CASSSSPGTGFGYTF
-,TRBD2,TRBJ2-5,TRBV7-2,TGTGCCAGCAGCTTAGGTTCAGCGGGAGGGGAGACCCAGTACTTC,CASSLGSAGGETQYF
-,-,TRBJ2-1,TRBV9,TGTGCCAGCAGCGTACCGGGAGAAGGGTCCTACAATGAGCAGTTCTTC,CASSVPGEGSYNEQFF
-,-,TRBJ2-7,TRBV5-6,TGTGCCAGCAGCTACGGGACAAACTCCTACGAGCAGTACTTC,CASSYGTNSYEQYF
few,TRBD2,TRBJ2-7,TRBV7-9,TGTGCCAGCAGTTCCGGACTAGCGGTGTACGAGCAGTACTTC,CASSSGLAVYEQYF
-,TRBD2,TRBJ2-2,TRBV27,TGTGCCAGCAGTCCTAGTGTGACTAGCGTATTGCCCGGGGAGCTGTTTTTT,CASSPSVTSVLPGELFF
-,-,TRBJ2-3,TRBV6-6,TGTGCCAGCAGTTACTCGAGTGGGCCAGATACGCAGTATTTT,CASSYSSGPDTQYF
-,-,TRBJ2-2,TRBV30,TGTGCCTGGAGTCCGGGCCGTGGGGACACCGGGGAGCTGTTTTTT,CAWSPGRGDTGELFF
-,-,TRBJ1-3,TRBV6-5,TGTGCCAGCCGAGGGGGAAGTGGAAACACCATATATTTT,CASRGGSGNTIYF
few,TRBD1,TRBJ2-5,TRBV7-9,TGTGCCAGCAGCCGACAGGGGGCAGGAGAGACCCAGTACTTC,CASSRQGAGETQYF
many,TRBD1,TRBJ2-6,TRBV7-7,TGTGCCAGCAGCCCTAGACAGGGGGCCGTCTCTGGGGCCAACGTCCTGACTTTC,CASSPRQGAVSGANVLTF
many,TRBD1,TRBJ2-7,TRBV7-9,TGTGCCAGCAGCTCGAGGAGGCCGGGACAGGGCGTCTCCTACGAGCAGTACTTC,CASSSRRPGQGVSYEQYF
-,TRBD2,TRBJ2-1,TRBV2,TGTGCCAGCAGTGTGGAGCGGGAGACCTACAATGAGCAGTTCTTC,CASSVERETYNEQFF
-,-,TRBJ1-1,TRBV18,TGTGCCAGCTCACCATATCGAAGGGGACTGAACACTGAAGCTTTCTTT,CASSPYRRGLNTEAFF
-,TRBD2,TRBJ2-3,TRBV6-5,TGTGCCAGCAGTCGGCGGGAGGGTCGAGATACGCAGTATTTT,CASSRREGRDTQYF
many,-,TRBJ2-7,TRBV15,TGTGCCACCAGCGCGTTAGAGAGCTACGAGCAGTACTTC,CATSALESYEQYF
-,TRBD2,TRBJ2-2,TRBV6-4,TGTGCCAGCAGTGCCCTAGCGGCTACCGGGGAGCTGTTTTTT,CASSALAATGELFF
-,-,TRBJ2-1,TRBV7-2,TGTGCCAGCAGCTTAGGAGGGATCGAGCAGTTCTTC,CASSLGGIEQFF
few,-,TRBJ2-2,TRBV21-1,TGTGCCAGCAGCCCTCCCCCGGGGGCGCTGGACACCGGGGAGCTGTTTTTT,CASSPPPGALDTGELFF
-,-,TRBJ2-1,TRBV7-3,TGTGCCAGCAGCTTATTGGGGATCGGTGAGCAGTTCTTC,CASSLLGIGEQFF
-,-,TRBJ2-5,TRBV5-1,TGCGCCAGCAGAAACGCCGGGACAACGGAAGAGACCCAGTACTTC,CASRNAGTTEETQYF
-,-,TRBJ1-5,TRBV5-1,TGCGCCAGCAGCTTGGGACCCCAGAGCAATCAGCCCCAGCATTTT,CASSLGPQSNQPQHF
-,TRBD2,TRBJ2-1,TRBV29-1,TGCAGCGTTGGTCAAGCCGGTGCGGGAGTCTACAATGAGCAGTTCTTC,CSVGQAGAGVYNEQFF
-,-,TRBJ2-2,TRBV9,TGTGCCAGCAGCGTAACGGCTTTGGGGACCGGGGAGCTGTTTTTT,CASSVTALGTGELFF
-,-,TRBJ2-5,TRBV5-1,TGCGCCAGCAGCTTGGACAGACAAGAGACCCAGTACTTC,CASSLDRQETQYF
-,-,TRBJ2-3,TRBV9,TGTGCCAGCAGCGTAGGAAGGGAGGCTAGCTTTTGGTCAGATACGCAGTATTTT,CASSVGREASFWSDTQYF
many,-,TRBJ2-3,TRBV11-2,TGTGCCAGCAGCCCCCTTGACAGCTCCACAGATACGCAGTATTTT,CASSPLDSSTDTQYF
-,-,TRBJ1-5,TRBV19,TGTGCCAGTAGTATTCGGAGAGGGGATCAGCCCCAGCATTTT,CASSIRRGDQPQHF
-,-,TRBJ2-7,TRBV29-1,TGCAGCGCCCGGACGGGGGCGGAAAAGTACGAGCAGTACTTC,CSARTGAEKYEQYF
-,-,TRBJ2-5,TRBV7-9,TGTGCCAGCAGCGCCCGAGGAGGGGTAGAGACCCAGTACTTC,CASSARGGVETQYF
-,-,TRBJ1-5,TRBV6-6,TGTGCCAGCAGTTACGGCCCCTATAGCAATCAGCCCCAGCATTTT,CASSYGPYSNQPQHF
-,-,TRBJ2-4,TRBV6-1,TGTGCCAGCAGTGAAGCGAGAGCAGCTGACAAAAACATTCAGTACTTC,CASSEARAADKNIQYF
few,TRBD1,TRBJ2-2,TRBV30,TGTGCCGATGACAGGGGCACGGACACCGGGGAGCTGTTTTTT,CADDRGTDTGELFF
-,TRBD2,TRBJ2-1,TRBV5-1,TGCGCCAGCAGCCGACAGCCCCCCCTAGCGGGAGTTACGAATGAGCAGTTCTTC,CASSRQPPLAGVTNEQFF
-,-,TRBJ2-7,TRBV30,TGTGCCTGGAGTGTATGGTCCTCGGGAAAATACGAGCAGTACTTC,CAWSVWSSGKYEQYF
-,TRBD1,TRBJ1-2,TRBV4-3,TGCGCCAGCAGCCAAGTGGGACAGGGATTTGGAGGCTACACCTTC,CASSQVGQGFGGYTF
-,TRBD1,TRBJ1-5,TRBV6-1,TGTGCCAGCAGTCGAGACCCAGGGGGCGGTCAGCCCCAGCATTTT,CASSRDPGGGQPQHF
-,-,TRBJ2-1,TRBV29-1,TGCAGCGTTGAAATACTGATCAGGGAGCAGTTCTTC,CSVEILIREQFF
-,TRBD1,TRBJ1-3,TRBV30,TGTGCCTGGAGTGTAGGGGACAGCTCTGGAAACACCATATATTTT,CAWSVGDSSGNTIYF
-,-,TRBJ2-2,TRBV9,TGTGCCAGCAGCGAAATGGGGACCGGGGAGCTGTTTTTT,CASSEMGTGELFF
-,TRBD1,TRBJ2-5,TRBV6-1,TGTGCCAGCAGTCAACAGGGGGCGGGGGAGACCCAGTACTTC,CASSQQGAGETQYF
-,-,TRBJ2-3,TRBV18,TGTGCCAGCTCACCTCAGGCGGACCGTAGCACAGATACGCAGTATTTT,CASSPQADRSTDTQYF
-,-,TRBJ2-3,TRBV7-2,TGTGCCAGCAGCTTAGACAGCACTACAGATACGCAGTATTTT,CASSLDSTTDTQYF